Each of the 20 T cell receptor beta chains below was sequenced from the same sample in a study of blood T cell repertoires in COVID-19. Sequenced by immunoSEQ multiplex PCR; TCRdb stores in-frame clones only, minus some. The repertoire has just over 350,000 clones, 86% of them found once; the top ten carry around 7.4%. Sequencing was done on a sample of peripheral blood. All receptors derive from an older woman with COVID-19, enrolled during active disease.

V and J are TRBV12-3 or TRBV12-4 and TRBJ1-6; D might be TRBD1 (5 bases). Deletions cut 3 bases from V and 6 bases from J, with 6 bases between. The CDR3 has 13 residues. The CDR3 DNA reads TGTGCCAGCAGTTTCGACAGTAATTCACCCCTCCACTTT. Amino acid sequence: CASSFDSNSPLHF.

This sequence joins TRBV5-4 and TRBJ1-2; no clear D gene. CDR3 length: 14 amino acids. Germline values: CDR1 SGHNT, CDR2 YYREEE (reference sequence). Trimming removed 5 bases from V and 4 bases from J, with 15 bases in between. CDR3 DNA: TGTGCCAGCAGTACGCTCGGTGTTAGCTATGGCTACACCTTC. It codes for CASSTLGVSYGYTF.

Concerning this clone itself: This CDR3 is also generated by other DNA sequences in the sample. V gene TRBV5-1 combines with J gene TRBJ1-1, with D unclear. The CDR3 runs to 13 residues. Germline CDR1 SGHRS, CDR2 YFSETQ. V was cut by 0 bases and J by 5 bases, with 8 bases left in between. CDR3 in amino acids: CASSLAGFTEAFF. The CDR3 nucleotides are TGCGCCAGCAGCTTGGCGGGGTTTACTGAAGCTTTCTTT.

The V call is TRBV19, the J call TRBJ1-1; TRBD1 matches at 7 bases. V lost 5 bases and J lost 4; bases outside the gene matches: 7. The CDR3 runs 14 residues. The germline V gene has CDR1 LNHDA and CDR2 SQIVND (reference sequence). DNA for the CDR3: TGTGCCAGTAGTTTCAAACAGGGGACCACTGAAGCTTTCTTT. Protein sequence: CASSFKQGTTEAFF.

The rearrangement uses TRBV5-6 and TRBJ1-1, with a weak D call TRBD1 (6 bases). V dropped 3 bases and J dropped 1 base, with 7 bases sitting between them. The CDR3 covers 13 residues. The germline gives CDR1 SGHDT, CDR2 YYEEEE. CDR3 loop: CASSWTANTEAFF. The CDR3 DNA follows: TGTGCCAGCAGCTGGACAGCGAACACTGAAGCTTTCTTT.

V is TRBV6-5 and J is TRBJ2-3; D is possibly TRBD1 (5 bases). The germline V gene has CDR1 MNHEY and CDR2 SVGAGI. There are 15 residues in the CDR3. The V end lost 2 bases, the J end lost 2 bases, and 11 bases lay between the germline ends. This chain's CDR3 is CASSYGATLTDTQYF. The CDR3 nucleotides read TGTGCCAGCAGTTACGGGGCCACGCTCACAGATACGCAGTATTTT.

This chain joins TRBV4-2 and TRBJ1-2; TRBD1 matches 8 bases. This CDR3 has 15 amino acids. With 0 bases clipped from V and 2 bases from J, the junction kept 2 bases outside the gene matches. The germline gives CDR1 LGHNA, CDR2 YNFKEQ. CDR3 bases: TGTGCCAGCAGCCAAGAAGACAGGGGAAACTATGGCTACACCTTC. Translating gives CASSQEDRGNYGYTF.

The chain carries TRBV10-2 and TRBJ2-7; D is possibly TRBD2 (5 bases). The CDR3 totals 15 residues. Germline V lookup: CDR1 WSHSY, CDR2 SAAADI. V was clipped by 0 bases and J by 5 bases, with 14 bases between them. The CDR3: CASSESGLAGDEQYF. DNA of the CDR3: TGCGCCAGCAGTGAGTCTGGTCTAGCCGGCGACGAGCAGTACTTC.

CDR3 sequence reads: CASSFLLQGARGYTF. CDR3 nucleotide sequence: TGTGCCAGCAGCTTTTTATTGCAGGGGGCGCGTGGCTACACCTTC. This rearrangement joins TRBV7-2 to TRBJ1-2, with TRBD1 identical over 8 bases. With V trimmed by 3 bases and J by 7 bases, 10 bases remained unmatched. The V gene's germline CDR1 is SGHTA and CDR2 FQGNSA. The CDR3 is made up of 15 amino acids.

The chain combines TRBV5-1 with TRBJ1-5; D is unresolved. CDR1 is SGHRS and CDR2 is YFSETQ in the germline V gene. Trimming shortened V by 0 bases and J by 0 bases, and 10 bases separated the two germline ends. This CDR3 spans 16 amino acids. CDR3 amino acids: CASSLEPVISNQPQHF. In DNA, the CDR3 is TGCGCCAGCAGCTTGGAACCGGTAATTAGCAATCAGCCCCAGCATTTT. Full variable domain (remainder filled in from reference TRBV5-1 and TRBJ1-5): KAGVTQTPRYLIKTRGQQVTLSCSPISGHRSVSWYQQTPGQGLQFLFEYFSETQRNKGNFPGRFSGRQFSNSRSEMNVSTLELGDSALYLCASSLEPVISNQPQHFGDGTRLSIL.

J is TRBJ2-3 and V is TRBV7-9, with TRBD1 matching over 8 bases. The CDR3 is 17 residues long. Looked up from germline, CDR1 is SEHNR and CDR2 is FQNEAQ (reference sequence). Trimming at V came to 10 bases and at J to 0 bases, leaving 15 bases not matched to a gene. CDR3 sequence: CATVGQVLYASTDTQYF. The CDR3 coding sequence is TGTGCCACAGTGGGACAGGTCCTCTATGCTAGCACAGATACGCAGTATTTT.

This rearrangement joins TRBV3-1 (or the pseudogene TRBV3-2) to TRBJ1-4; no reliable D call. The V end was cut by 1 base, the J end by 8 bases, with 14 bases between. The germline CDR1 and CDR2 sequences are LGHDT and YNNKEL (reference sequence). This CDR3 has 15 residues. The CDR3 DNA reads TGTGCCAGCAGCCAAGCGGCTGGGCCGGTGGAAAAACTGTTTTTT. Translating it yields CASSQAAGPVEKLFF.

CDR3 coding DNA: TGTGCCAGCAGCTCCTACAGGGTAGAGGATGGCTACACCTTC. Protein sequence: CASSSYRVEDGYTF. The V call is TRBV7-8, the J call TRBJ1-2, with D perhaps matching TRBD1 (6 bases). V lost 4 bases, J lost 6 bases, and 15 bases lay in between. Germline loops: CDR1 SGHVS, CDR2 FQNEAQ. This CDR3 has 14 residues.

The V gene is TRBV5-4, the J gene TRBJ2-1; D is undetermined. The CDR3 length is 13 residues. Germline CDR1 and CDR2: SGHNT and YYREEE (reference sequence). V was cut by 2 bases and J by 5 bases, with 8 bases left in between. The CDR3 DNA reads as TGTGCCAGCAGCTTAAACAGCAACAATGAGCAGTTCTTC. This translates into CASSLNSNNEQFF.

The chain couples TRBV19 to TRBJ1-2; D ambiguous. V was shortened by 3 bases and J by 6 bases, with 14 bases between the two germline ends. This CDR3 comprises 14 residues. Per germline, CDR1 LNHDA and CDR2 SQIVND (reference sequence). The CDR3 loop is CASSIVGLSNGYTF. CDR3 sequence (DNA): TGTGCCAGTAGTATCGTGGGCCTCAGCAATGGCTACACCTTC.

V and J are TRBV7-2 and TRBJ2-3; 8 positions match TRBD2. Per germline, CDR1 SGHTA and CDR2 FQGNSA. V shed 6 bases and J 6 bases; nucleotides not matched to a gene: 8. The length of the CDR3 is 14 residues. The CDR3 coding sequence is TGTGCCAGCAGTCGGGGGGGCCTTTCCGATACGCAGTATTTT. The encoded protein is CASSRGGLSDTQYF.

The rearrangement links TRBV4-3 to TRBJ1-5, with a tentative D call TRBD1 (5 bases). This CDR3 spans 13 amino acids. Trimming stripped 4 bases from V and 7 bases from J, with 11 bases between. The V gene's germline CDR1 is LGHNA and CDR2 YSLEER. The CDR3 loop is CASSLEEGQPQHF. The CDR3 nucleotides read TGCGCCAGCAGCCTGGAGGAGGGGCAGCCCCAGCATTTT.

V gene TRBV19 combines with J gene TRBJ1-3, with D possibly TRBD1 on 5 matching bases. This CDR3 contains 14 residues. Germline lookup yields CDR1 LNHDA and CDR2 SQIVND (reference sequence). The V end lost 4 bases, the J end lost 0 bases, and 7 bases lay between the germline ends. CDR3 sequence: CASSRGRSGNTIYF. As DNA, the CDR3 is TGTGCCAGTAGTAGGGGCCGCTCTGGAAACACCATATATTTT.

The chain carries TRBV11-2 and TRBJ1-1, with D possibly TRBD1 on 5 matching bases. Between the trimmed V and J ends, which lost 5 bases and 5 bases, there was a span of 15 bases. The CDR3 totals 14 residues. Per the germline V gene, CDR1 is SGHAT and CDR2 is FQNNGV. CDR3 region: CASSPVGGGTEAFF. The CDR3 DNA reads TGTGCCAGCAGCCCGGTGGGGGGAGGAACTGAAGCTTTCTTT. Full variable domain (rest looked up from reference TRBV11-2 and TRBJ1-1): EAGVAQSPRYKIIEKRQSVAFWCNPISGHATLYWYQQILGQGPKLLIQFQNNGVVDDSQLPKDRFSAERLKGVDSTLKIQPAKLEDSAVYLCASSPVGGGTEAFFGQGTRLTVV.

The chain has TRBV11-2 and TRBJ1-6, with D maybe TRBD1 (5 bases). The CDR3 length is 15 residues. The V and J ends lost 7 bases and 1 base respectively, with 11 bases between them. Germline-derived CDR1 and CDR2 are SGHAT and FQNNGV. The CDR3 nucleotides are TGTGCCAGCACTTTAGGGGTGTCCTATAATTCACCCCTCCACTTT. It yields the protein CASTLGVSYNSPLHF.